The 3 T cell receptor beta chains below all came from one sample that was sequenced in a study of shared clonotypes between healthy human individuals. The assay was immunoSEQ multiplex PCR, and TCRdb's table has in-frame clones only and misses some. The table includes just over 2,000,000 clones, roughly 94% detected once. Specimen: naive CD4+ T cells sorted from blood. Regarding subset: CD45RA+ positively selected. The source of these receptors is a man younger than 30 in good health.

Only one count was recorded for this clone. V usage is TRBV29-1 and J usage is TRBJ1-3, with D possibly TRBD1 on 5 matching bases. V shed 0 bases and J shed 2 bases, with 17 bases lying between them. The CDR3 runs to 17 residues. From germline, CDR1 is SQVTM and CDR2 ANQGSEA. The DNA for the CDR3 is TGCAGCGTTGAAGATCAGTGGGGCAGCTTAACTGGAAACACCATATATTTT. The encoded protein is CSVEDQWGSLTGNTIYF.

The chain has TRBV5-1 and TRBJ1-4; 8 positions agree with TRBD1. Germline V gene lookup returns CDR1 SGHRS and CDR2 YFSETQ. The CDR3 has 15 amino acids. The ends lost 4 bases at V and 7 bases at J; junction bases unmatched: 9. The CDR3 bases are TGCGCCAGCAGCCGAGGACAGGGAGGAGCTGAAAAACTGTTTTTT. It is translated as CASSRGQGGAEKLFF.

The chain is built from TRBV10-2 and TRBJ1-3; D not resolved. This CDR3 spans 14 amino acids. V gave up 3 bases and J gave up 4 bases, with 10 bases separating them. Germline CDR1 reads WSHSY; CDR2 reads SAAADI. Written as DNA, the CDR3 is TGCGCCAGCAGTGATTCGGCAGGAGGAAACACCATATATTTT. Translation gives CASSDSAGGNTIYF.